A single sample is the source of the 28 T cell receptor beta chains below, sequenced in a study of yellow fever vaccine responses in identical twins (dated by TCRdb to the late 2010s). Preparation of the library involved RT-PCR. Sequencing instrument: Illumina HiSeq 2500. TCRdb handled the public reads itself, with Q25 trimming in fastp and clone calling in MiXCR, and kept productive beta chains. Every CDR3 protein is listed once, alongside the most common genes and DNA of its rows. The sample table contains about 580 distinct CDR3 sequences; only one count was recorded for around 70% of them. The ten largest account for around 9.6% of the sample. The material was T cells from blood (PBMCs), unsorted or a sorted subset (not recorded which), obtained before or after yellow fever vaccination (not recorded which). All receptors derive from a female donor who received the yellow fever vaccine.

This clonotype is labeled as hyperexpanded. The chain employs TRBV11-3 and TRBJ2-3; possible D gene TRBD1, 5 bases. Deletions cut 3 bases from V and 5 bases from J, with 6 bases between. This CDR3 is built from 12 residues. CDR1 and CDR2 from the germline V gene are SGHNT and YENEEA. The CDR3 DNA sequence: TGTGCCAGCAGCTTGCAGGGAGATACGCAGTATTTT. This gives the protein CASSLQGDTQYF.

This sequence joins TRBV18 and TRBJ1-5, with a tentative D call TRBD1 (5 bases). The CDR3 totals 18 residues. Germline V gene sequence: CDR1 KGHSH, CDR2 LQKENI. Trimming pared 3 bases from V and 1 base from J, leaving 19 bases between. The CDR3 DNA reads TGTGCCAGCTCACCTACAATCCCGACAGACTCGAGCAATCAGCCCCAGCATTTT. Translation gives CASSPTIPTDSSNQPQHF.

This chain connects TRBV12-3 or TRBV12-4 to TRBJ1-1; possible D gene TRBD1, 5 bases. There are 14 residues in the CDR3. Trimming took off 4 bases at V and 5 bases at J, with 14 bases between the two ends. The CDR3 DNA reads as TGTGCCAGCAGTTCCCGGGTTCGGGGGACTGAAGCTTTCTTT. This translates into CASSSRVRGTEAFF.

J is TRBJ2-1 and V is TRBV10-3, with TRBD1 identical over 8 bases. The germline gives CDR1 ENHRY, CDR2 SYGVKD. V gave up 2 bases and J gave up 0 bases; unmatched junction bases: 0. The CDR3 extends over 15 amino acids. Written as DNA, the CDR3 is TGTGCCATCAGTGAGGACAGGGGCTCCTACAATGAGCAGTTCTTC. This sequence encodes CAISEDRGSYNEQFF.

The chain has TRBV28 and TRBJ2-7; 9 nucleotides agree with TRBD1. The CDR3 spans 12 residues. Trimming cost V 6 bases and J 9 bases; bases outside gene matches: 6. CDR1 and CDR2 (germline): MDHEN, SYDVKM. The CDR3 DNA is TGTGCCAGCAGCCCGGGACAGGGTACGCAGTACTTC. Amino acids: CASSPGQGTQYF.

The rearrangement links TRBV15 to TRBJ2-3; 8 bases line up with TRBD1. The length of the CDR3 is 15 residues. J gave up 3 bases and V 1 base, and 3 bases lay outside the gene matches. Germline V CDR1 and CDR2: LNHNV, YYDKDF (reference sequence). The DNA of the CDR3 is TGTGCCACCAGCAGAGGTTGGACAGGGACAGATACGCAGTATTTT. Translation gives CATSRGWTGTDTQYF.

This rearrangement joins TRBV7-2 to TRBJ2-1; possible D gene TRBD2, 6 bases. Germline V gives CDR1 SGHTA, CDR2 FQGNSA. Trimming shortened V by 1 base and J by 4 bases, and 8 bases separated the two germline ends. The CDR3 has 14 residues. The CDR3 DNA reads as TGTGCCAGCAGCTTAGGGGACTTTTACAATGAGCAGTTCTTC. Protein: CASSLGDFYNEQFF.

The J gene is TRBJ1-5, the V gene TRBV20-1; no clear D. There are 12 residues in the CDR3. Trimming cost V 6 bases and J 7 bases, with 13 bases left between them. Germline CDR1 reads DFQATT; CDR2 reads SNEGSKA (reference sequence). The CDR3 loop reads CSAGQSGQPQHF. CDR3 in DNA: TGCAGTGCCGGGCAATCTGGACAGCCCCAGCATTTT.

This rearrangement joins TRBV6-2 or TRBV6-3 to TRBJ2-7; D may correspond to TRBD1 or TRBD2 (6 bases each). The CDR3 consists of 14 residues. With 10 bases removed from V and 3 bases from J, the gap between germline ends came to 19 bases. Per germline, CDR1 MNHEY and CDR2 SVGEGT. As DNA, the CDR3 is TGTGCCACCAAAGGGGGACTCCCGCTCTACGAGCAGTACTTC. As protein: CATKGGLPLYEQYF.

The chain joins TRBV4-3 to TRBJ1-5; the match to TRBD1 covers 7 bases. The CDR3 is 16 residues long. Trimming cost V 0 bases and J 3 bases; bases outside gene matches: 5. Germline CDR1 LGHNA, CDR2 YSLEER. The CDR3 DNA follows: TGCGCCAGCAGCCAAGAACTGGGACAGTTCAATCAGCCCCAGCATTTT. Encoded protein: CASSQELGQFNQPQHF.

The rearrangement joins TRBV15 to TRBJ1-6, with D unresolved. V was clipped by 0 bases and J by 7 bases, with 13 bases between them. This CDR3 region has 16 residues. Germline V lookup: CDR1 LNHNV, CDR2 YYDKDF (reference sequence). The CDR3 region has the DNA TGTGCCACCAGCAGAGATGGCCCCACGGGGAATTCACCCCTCCACTTT. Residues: CATSRDGPTGNSPLHF.

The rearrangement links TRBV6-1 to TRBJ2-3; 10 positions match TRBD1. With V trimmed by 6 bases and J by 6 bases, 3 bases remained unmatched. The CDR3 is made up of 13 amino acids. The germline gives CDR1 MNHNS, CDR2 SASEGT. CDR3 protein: CASRTGGEDTQYF. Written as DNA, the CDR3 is TGTGCCAGCAGGACAGGGGGCGAGGATACGCAGTATTTT.

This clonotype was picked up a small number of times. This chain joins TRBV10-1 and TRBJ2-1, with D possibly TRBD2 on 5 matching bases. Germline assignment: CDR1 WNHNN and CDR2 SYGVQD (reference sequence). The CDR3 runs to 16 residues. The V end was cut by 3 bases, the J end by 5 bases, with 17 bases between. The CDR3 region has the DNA TGCGCCAGCAGTGAAGGCTTGAGGGTCAGTAACAATGAGCAGTTCTTC. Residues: CASSEGLRVSNNEQFF.

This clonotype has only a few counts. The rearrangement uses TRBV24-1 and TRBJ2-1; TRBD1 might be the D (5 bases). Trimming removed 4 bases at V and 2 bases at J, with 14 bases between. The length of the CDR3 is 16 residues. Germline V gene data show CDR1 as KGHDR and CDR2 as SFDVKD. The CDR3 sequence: CATSDLDSATYNEQFF. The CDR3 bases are TGTGCCACCAGTGACCTAGACAGCGCTACCTACAATGAGCAGTTCTTC.

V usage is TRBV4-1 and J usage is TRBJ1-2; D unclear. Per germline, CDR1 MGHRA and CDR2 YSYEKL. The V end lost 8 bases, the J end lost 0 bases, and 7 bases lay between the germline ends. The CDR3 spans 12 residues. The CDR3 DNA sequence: TGCGCCAGCGGAGCGGCTAACTATGGCTACACCTTC. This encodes CASGAANYGYTF.

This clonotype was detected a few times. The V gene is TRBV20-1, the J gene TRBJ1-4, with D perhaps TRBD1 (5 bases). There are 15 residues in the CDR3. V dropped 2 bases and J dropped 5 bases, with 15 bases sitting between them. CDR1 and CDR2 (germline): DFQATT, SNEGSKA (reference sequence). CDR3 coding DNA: TGCAGTGCTAGAAACCCCCGGGGGTCGAATGAAAAACTGTTTTTT. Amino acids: CSARNPRGSNEKLFF.

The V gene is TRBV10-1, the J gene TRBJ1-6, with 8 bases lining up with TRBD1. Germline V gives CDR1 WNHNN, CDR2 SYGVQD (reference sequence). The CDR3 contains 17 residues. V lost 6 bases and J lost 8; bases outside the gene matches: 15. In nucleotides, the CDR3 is TGCGCCAGCAGAGCCGGACAGGGCCACCCAAAGGATTCACCCCTCCACTTT. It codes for CASRAGQGHPKDSPLHF.

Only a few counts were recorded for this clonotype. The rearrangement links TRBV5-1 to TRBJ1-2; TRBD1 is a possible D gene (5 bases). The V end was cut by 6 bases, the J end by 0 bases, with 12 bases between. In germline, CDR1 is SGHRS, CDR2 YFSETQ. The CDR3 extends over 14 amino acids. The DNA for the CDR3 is TGCGCCAGCACGTGGGGGAGTACTAACTATGGCTACACCTTC. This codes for CASTWGSTNYGYTF.

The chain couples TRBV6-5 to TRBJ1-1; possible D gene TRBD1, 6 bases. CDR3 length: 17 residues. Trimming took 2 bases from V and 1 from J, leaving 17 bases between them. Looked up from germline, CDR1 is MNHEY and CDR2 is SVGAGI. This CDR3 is CASSYGQGRGWNTEAFF. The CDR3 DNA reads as TGTGCCAGCAGTTACGGCCAGGGGCGGGGGTGGAACACTGAAGCTTTCTTT.

The CDR3 here is CASEGRTETQYF. CDR3 bases: TGTGCCAGCGAGGGCAGGACAGAGACCCAGTACTTC. The chain links TRBV11-1 to TRBJ2-5, with D maybe TRBD2 (5 bases). Germline V gene data show CDR1 as SGHAT and CDR2 as FQDESV (reference sequence). V lost 8 bases and J 4 bases, leaving 11 bases between the germline ends. The CDR3 extends over 12 amino acids.

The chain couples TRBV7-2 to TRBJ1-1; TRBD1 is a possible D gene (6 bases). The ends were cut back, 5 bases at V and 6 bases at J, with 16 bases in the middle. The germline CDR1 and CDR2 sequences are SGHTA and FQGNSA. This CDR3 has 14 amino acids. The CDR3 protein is CASSPAGGRAEAFF. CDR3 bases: TGTGCCAGCAGCCCGGCGGGGGGCCGGGCTGAAGCTTTCTTT.

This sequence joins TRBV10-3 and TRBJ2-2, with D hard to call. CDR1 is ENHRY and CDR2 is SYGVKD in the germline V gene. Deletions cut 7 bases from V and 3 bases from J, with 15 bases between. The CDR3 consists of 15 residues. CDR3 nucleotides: TGTGCCATCACTTTCGTCACATTACACACCGGGGAGCTGTTTTTT. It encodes CAITFVTLHTGELFF.

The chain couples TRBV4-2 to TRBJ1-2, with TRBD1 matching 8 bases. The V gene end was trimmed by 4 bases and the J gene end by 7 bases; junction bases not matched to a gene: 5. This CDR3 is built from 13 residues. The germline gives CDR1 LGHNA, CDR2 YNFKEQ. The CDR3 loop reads CASSPQGDGGYTF. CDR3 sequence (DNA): TGTGCCAGCAGCCCACAGGGGGATGGTGGCTACACCTTC.

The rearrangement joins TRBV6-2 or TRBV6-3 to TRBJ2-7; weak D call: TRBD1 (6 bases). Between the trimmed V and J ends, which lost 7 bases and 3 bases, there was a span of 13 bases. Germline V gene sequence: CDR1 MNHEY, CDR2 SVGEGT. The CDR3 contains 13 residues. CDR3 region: CASKVQGNYEQYV. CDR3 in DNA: TGTGCCAGCAAGGTCCAGGGGAACTACGAGCAGTACGTC.

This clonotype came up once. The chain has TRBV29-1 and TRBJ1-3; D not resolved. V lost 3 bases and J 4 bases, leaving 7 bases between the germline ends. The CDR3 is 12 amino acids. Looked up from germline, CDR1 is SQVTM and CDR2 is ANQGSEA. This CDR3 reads CSVDQDGNTIYF. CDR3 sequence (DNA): TGCAGCGTTGACCAGGACGGAAACACCATATATTTT. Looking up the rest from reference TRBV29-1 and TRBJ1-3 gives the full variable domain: SAVISQKPSRDICQRGTSLTIQCQVDSQVTMMFWYRQQPGQSLTLIATANQGSEATYESGFVIDKFPISRPNLTFSTLTVSNMSPEDSSIYLCSVDQDGNTIYFGEGSWLTVV.

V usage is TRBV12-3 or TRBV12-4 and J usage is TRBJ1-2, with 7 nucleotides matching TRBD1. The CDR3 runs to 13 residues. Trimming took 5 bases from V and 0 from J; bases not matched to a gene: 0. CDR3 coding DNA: TGTGCCAGCAGTCAGGGGGCTAACTATGGCTACACCTTC. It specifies CASSQGANYGYTF.

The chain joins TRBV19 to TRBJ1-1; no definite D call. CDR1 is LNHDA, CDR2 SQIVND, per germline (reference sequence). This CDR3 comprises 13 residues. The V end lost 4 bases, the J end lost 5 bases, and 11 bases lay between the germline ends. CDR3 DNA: TGTGCCAGTAGTAGCGGCAGGCGAACTGAAGCTTTCTTT. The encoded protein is CASSSGRRTEAFF.

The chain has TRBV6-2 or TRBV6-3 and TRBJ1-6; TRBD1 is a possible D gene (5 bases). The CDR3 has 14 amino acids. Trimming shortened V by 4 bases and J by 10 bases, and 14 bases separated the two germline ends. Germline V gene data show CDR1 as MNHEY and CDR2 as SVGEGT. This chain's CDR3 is CASSSGRQNSPLHF. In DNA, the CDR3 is TGTGCCAGCAGTTCGGGACGTCAAAACTCACCCCTCCACTTT.